Each of the 20 T cell receptor beta chains below was sequenced from the same sample in a study of Graves' ophthalmopathy and Graves' hyperthyroidism. RNA transcripts provided the template for amplifying TCR beta CDR3 regions. First-round RT-PCR employed HTBI primers, with a second-round multiplex PCR after it. TCRdb reprocessed the multiplex PCR reads via MiXCR and lists one record per CDR3 protein. This table holds 660,000 or so distinct CDR3 sequences, roughly 39% found once. Sequencing input: peripheral blood. The receptors were gathered from an adult man with Graves' ophthalmopathy.

The V gene is TRBV4-1, the J gene TRBJ2-5; 12 positions match TRBD1. Losses at the gene ends were 3 bases for V and 5 bases for J; bases not matched to a gene: 10. There are 17 residues in the CDR3. Per the germline V gene, CDR1 is MGHRA and CDR2 is YSYEKL. This CDR3 is CASSQPGQGAGGETQYF. The CDR3 DNA sequence: TGCGCCAGCAGCCAGCCGGGACAGGGGGCGGGTGGTGAGACCCAGTACTTC.

Points on this clonotype: Being one base from a much bigger clone, this may be a read error. This chain joins TRBV10-2 and TRBJ1-6; a possible D gene is TRBD1 (5 bases). This CDR3 has 15 amino acids. Germline CDR1 WSHSY, CDR2 SAAADI. The CDR3 bases are TGCGTCAGCAGTGAGCGGACATTAACGCCATCACCCCTCCACTTT. Its protein is CVSSERTLTPSPLHF.

This clonotype was seen repeatedly, ten times or more. Mismatch with germline at one junction end may stem from a read error. The chain couples TRBV13 to TRBJ1-1; 10 bases match TRBD1. The CDR3 is 14 amino acids. From germline, CDR1 is PRHDT and CDR2 FYEKMQ (reference sequence). The CDR3 region has the DNA TGCGCCAGCAGCGCCGGACAGGGGGTTACTGAAGCTTTCTTT. Translated, it gives CASSAGQGVTEAFF.

This clonotype was seen many times. The CDR3 nucleotides are TGTGCCAGCAGCCCTCAGGGGGCTTCCTACGAGCAGTACTTC. It yields the protein CASSPQGASYEQYF. The rearrangement joins TRBV9 to TRBJ2-7; 8 nucleotides agree with TRBD1. Trimming took 4 bases from V and 1 from J; bases not matched to a gene: 4. This CDR3 is 14 amino acids long. The germline gives CDR1 SGDLS, CDR2 YYNGEE.

Many counts were recorded for this clonotype. The V gene is TRBV5-1, the J gene TRBJ2-7, with TRBD2 matching over 9 bases. In germline, CDR1 is SGHRS, CDR2 YFSETQ. CDR3 size: 16 residues. V was pared by 1 base and J by 2 bases, with 7 bases of the junction left unmatched. DNA of the CDR3: TGCGCCAGCAGCTTGTACGCTAGCGGGATTACCTACGAGCAGTACTTC. It specifies CASSLYASGITYEQYF.

V gene TRBV10-3 combines with J gene TRBJ2-7; TRBD1 matches at 10 bases. Looked up from germline, CDR1 is ENHRY and CDR2 is SYGVKD. The J segment lost 4 bases and the V segment lost 3 bases, leaving 12 bases of the junction unmatched. There are 17 residues in the CDR3. The CDR3 DNA reads as TGTGCCATCAGTGAATACGCTACTCCGGGACAGGGGTACGAGCAGTACTTC. It yields the protein CAISEYATPGQGYEQYF.

The J gene is TRBJ2-7, the V gene TRBV29-1; D possibly uses TRBD1 or TRBD2 (5 bases each). Germline CDR1 is SQVTM and CDR2 is ANQGSEA. The CDR3 covers 13 residues. V was clipped by 2 bases and J by 5 bases, with 13 bases between them. CDR3 protein: CSVEHQGVDEQYF. CDR3 DNA sequence: TGCAGCGTTGAACACCAGGGAGTTGACGAGCAGTACTTC.

Many counts were recorded for this clonotype. The chain employs TRBV19 and TRBJ1-2, with a weak D call TRBD1 (5 bases). Germline values: CDR1 LNHDA, CDR2 SQIVND (reference sequence). V gave up 8 bases and J gave up 0 bases, with 13 bases separating them. This CDR3 comprises 14 residues. CDR3: CASSRDSANYGYTF. The CDR3 DNA sequence: TGTGCCAGTTCACGGGACTCAGCTAACTATGGCTACACCTTC.

This clonotype came up a few times. The genes are TRBV6-2 or TRBV6-3 and TRBJ1-2; D is unclear. With 6 bases removed from V and 8 bases from J, the gap between germline ends came to 13 bases. This CDR3 is 12 amino acids long. Germline CDR1 reads MNHEY; CDR2 reads SVGEGT. CDR3 loop: CASSPDAYGYTF. DNA of the CDR3: TGTGCCAGCAGCCCCGACGCCTACGGCTACACCTTC.

As concerns this clonotype: Mismatch with germline at one junction end may stem from a read error. The V gene is TRBV29-1, the J gene TRBJ2-7; D gene ambiguous. CDR1 SQVTM and CDR2 ANQGSEA come from the germline V gene. The CDR3 consists of 11 residues. CDR3 bases: TGTGCCTGGACGATAGGTGGTGAGCAGTACTTC. It translates to CAWTIGGEQYF.

This clonotype was found many times. The chain employs TRBV10-3 and TRBJ2-7; D unclear. V lost 8 bases to trimming and J lost 2 bases, with 16 bases between them. Germline V gene lookup returns CDR1 ENHRY and CDR2 SYGVKD. CDR3 length equals 14 residues. The CDR3 DNA reads TGTGCCATCGGTGGGTCTAGTCACGCCTACGAGCAGTACTTC. Translating gives CAIGGSSHAYEQYF.

This clonotype showed up many times. This chain uses TRBV10-3 with TRBJ1-2; TRBD1 matches 8 bases. V lost 7 bases to trimming and J lost 10 bases; unmatched junction nucleotides: 11. Germline-derived CDR1 and CDR2 are ENHRY and SYGVKD. The length of the CDR3 is 13 residues. The CDR3 here is CAINQDRDSAYTF. CDR3 bases: TGTGCCATCAACCAGGACAGGGACAGCGCCTACACCTTC.

As concerns this clonotype: One junction end disagrees with the germline gene, perhaps due to a read error. The CDR3 DNA is TGCGCCAGCAGCTCCCCCGAGTTGGACGGAAATGAAAAACTGGTTTTT. It codes for CASSSPELDGNEKLVF. The chain is built from TRBV7-4 and TRBJ1-4; D not resolved. Germline values: CDR1 SGHVT, CDR2 SQSDAQ. The CDR3 spans 16 residues.

J is TRBJ2-7 and V is TRBV4-1, with TRBD2 matching 7 bases. J was trimmed by 5 bases and V by 1 base; bases with no gene match: 8. This CDR3 contains 15 residues. Germline CDR1 reads MGHRA; CDR2 reads YSYEKL. The DNA for the CDR3 is TGCGCCAGCAGCCAAGTCCTTGGGGGGGACCACGAGCAGTACTTC. Its translation: CASSQVLGGDHEQYF.

This clonotype occurred many times. V gene TRBV4-1 combines with J gene TRBJ2-7; 8 nucleotides match TRBD2. V shed 3 bases and J 9 bases; nucleotides not matched to a gene: 10. The germline gives CDR1 MGHRA, CDR2 YSYEKL. The CDR3 spans 14 residues. CDR3 bases: TGCGCCAGCAGCCACCGGGGGGGCGACGCAGGGCAGTACTTC. Its translation: CASSHRGGDAGQYF.

This chain links TRBV15 with TRBJ2-7; D possibly matches TRBD1 or TRBD2 (5 bases each). The V gene's germline CDR1 is LNHNV and CDR2 YYDKDF (reference sequence). The CDR3 has 15 residues. Deletions cut 3 bases from V and 7 bases from J, with 19 bases between. CDR3 region: CATSREGTLYNEQYF. CDR3 nucleotides: TGTGCCACCAGCAGGGAAGGGACGCTCTACAATGAGCAGTACTTC.

Points on this clonotype: Its ends do not fully match the called genes, so a read error is possible. This sequence joins TRBV15 and TRBJ2-5, with D perhaps TRBD2 (6 bases). The CDR3 sequence is 13 residues long. CDR1 is LNHNV and CDR2 is YYDKDF in the germline V gene (reference sequence). The CDR3 loop is CATSQARRGTQHF. The CDR3 region has the DNA TGTGCCACCAGTCAGGCTAGACGGGGGACCCAGCACTTC.

This clonotype showed up just a few times. The chain has TRBV12-3 or TRBV12-4 and TRBJ2-2; TRBD1 might be the D (6 bases). The germline V and J ends were trimmed by 3 bases and 1 base, with 15 bases remaining between them. This CDR3 contains 17 residues. CDR3 protein: CASSFYQGHKNTGELFF. In nucleotides, the CDR3 is TGTGCCAGCAGTTTTTATCAGGGACATAAGAACACCGGGGAGCTGTTTTTT.

This sequence joins TRBV20-1 and TRBJ1-5; TRBD1 agrees at 7 bases. V shed 8 bases and J 0 bases; nucleotides not matched to a gene: 16. Per germline, CDR1 DFQATT and CDR2 SNEGSKA (reference sequence). This CDR3 comprises 17 residues. This CDR3 reads CSYLRQGHRDSNQPQHF. CDR3 DNA: TGCAGTTACTTGAGACAGGGCCACCGGGATAGCAATCAGCCCCAGCATTTT.

The chain employs TRBV19 and TRBJ2-7, with 8 bases matching TRBD1. The V segment lost 4 bases and the J segment 2 bases; nucleotides outside the gene matches: 4. The CDR3 is 14 residues long. Germline CDR1 is LNHDA and CDR2 is SQIVND (reference sequence). The CDR3 sequence is CASSTMDRAYEQYF. CDR3 bases: TGTGCCAGTAGTACCATGGACAGGGCCTACGAGCAGTACTTC.